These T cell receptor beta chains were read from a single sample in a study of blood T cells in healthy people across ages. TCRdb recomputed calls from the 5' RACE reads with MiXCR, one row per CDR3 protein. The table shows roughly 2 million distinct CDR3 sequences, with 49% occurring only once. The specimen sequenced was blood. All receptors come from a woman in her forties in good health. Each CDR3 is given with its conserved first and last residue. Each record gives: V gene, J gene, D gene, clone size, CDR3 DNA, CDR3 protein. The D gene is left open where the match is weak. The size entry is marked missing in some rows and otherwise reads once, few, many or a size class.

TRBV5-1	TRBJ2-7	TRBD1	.	TGCGCCAGCAGGACAGGGAATGGGTACGAGCAGTACTTC	CASRTGNGYEQYF
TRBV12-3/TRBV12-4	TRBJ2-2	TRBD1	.	TGTGCCAGCAGTTCCTCTGCGGGACAGGCCGCGGGTATCGGGGAGCTGTTTTTT	CASSSSAGQAAGIGELFF
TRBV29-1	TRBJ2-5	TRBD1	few	TGCAGCCTCCACCTACAGGGGGACGGGCGGGAGACCCAGTACTTC	CSLHLQGDGRETQYF
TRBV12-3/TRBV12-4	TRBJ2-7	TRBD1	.	TGTGCCAGCAGTTTCGGGACAGGGGATGGGTTCTACGAGCAGTACTTC	CASSFGTGDGFYEQYF
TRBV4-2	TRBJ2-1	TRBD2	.	TGTGCCAGCAGCCGCATAGGGCTAGCGGGGGGGCCGGGATACAATGAGCAGTTCTTC	CASSRIGLAGGPGYNEQFF
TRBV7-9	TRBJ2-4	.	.	TGTGCCAGCAGCCTCGCGTCATCGGGGATAGCCAAAAACATTCAGTACTTC	CASSLASSGIAKNIQYF
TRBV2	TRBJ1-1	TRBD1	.	TGTGCCAGCAGTGGACAGGGGAGGGGTGAAGCTTTCTTT	CASSGQGRGEAFF
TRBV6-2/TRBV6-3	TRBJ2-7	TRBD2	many	TGTGCCAGCAGTTACACTAGCGGCTCCTACGAGCAGTACTTC	CASSYTSGSYEQYF
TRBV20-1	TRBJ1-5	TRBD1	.	TGCAGTGCTATCGGGACAGCTAGCAATCAGCCCCAGCATTTT	CSAIGTASNQPQHF
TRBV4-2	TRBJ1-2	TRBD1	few	TGTGCCAGCAGCCAGGTTTTTGGCGCGGGACAGCCGGGAATCTACACCTTC	CASSQVFGAGQPGIYTF
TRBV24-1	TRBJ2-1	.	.	TGTGCCACCAGTGACTCCGGGACGATGGATGAGCAGTTCTTC	CATSDSGTMDEQFF
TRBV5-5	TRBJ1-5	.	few	TGTGCCAGCAGCTTGGGGGGACCCAGCGGTCAGCCCCAGCATTTT	CASSLGGPSGQPQHF
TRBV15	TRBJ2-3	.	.	TGTGCCACCAGCAGAACCTTGACGGGGACAGATACGCAGTATTTT	CATSRTLTGTDTQYF
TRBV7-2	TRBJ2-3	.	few	TGTGCCAGCAGCTTAGCCCCGATCGGGGGAGATACGCAGTATTTT	CASSLAPIGGDTQYF
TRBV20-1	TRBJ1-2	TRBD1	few	TGCAGTGCTACCCGACAGGGGACTAACTATGGCTACACCTTC	CSATRQGTNYGYTF
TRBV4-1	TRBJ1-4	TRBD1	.	TGCGCCAGCAGCCAAGAATCTCACGGGACAGGGGATGAAAAACTGTTTTTT	CASSQESHGTGDEKLFF
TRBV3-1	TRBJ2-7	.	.	TGTGCCAGCAGCCAAGGCGGGCGGGGATCCTACGAGCAGTACTTC	CASSQGGRGSYEQYF
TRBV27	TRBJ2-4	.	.	TGTGCCAGCAGTTTATCGGGGCCCGGATGGGGGATCCAAACCAAAAACATTCAGTACTTC	CASSLSGPGWGIQTKNIQYF
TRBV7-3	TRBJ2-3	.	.	TGTGCCAGCAGCTTATCCCCCAGGGGAATCACAGATACGCAGTATTTT	CASSLSPRGITDTQYF
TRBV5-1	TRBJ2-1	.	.	TGCGCCAGCAGCTTGGTCGGGGACAAGCCTAATGAGCAGTTCTTC	CASSLVGDKPNEQFF
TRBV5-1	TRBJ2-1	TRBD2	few	TGCGCCAGCAGCTTGCAACTAGCGGGGAACAATGAGCAGTTCTTC	CASSLQLAGNNEQFF
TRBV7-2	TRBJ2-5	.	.	TGTGCCAGCAGCTTGCTCTCTGTCCTCCAAGAGACCCAGTACTTC	CASSLLSVLQETQYF
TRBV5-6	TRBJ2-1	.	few	TGTGCCAGCAGCTTCCGGGACGGCCTGGCTAATGAGCAGTTCTTC	CASSFRDGLANEQFF
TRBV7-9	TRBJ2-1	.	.	TGTGCCAGCCGAGATAGCGTGGACGGGCTTCGGGAGCAGTTCTTC	CASRDSVDGLREQFF
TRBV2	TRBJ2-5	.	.	TGTGCCAGCAGGTCTCCGGGGATACAAGAGACCCAGTACTTC	CASRSPGIQETQYF
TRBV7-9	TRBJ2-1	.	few	TGTGCCAGCAGCTTAACAGGGAACGATGAGCAGTTCTTC	CASSLTGNDEQFF
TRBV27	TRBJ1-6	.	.	TGTGCCAGCAGTTTAGAGGGTAGACATAATTCACCCCTCCACTTT	CASSLEGRHNSPLHF
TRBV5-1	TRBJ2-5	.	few	TGCGCCAGCAGCTCCCTTGTGCAGGGAAGTGAGACCCAGTACTTC	CASSSLVQGSETQYF
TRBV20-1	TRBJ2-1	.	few	TGCAGTGCTCCGGACCCAGGGTACAATGAGCAGTTCTTC	CSAPDPGYNEQFF
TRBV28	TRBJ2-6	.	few	TGTGCCAGCAGTTCCTCGTTAGATGGGGCCAACGTCCTGACTTTC	CASSSSLDGANVLTF
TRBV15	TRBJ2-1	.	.	TGTGCCACCAGCAGATTCCCTAACGAGCAGTTCTTC	CATSRFPNEQFF
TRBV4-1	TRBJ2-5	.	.	TGCGCCAGCAGCCAATGGGCCCTCCAAGAGACCCAGTACTTC	CASSQWALQETQYF
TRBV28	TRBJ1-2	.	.	TGTGCCAGCAGGAGGGGGTACTATGGCTACACCTTC	CASRRGYYGYTF